This entry features one T cell receptor beta chain sequence. This entry comes from a study of OX40 agonist ivuxolimab in advanced cancers. Trimming left V 0 bases short and J 9 bases short, with 10 bases between. This CDR3 is 13 amino acids long. Germline V gives CDR1 SGDLS, CDR2 YYNGEE. Data came from immunoSEQ multiplex PCR; TCRdb stores just in-frame clones and leaves some out. Of 56,000 or so clones listed, 65% to 85% are singletons. The sequence was collected from an adult with an advanced solid tumor such as melanoma, head and neck, liver or kidney cancer. This chain uses TRBV9 with TRBJ1-3, with a possible D match to TRBD1 (6 bases). This specimen consisted of CD4+ or CD8+ T cells sorted from blood, obtained in a trial of the OX40 agonist ivuxolimab. In nucleotides, the CDR3 is TGTGCCAGCAGCGTAGACAGGGACGGCACCATATATTTT. Translated: CASSVDRDGTIYF.